Listed below are T cell receptor beta chains from one sample, sequenced in a study of beta chain features in type 1 diabetes. Method: immunoSEQ multiplex PCR; TCRdb's copy keeps in-frame clones and lacks some. The table includes around 650,000 clones, approximately 13% detected once. Sequencing was done on a sample of naive CD4+ T cells from blood. The receptors were sampled from a man in his thirties or forties with type 1 diabetes. Both conserved end residues are part of each CDR3. The order of the fields is D gene, clone size, J gene, V gene, CDR3 protein, CDR3 DNA. A D gene is named only where the DNA matches it firmly. Not every row has a clone size; where given, it reads once, few, many or a size class.

d_call: NA; clone_size: NA; j_call: TRBJ1-4; v_call: TRBV29-1; cdr3_aa: CSVGGATATNEKLFF; cdr3_nt: TGCAGCGTTGGTGGGGCGACAGCGACTAATGAAAAACTGTTTTTT
d_call: NA; clone_size: NA; j_call: TRBJ2-3; v_call: TRBV7-9; cdr3_aa: CASSLGTDGDTQYF; cdr3_nt: TGTGCCAGCAGCTTAGGAACCGACGGCGATACGCAGTATTTT
d_call: NA; clone_size: few; j_call: TRBJ2-1; v_call: TRBV11-2; cdr3_aa: CASSQLGNEQFF; cdr3_nt: TGTGCCAGCAGTCAACTAGGGAATGAGCAGTTCTTC
d_call: NA; clone_size: NA; j_call: TRBJ1-2; v_call: TRBV4-3; cdr3_aa: CASSQAEFNYGYTF; cdr3_nt: TGCGCCAGCAGCCAAGCAGAGTTTAACTATGGCTACACCTTC
d_call: TRBD1; clone_size: NA; j_call: TRBJ2-7; v_call: TRBV9; cdr3_aa: CASSAQTGAGEQYF; cdr3_nt: TGTGCCAGCAGCGCTCAGACAGGGGCAGGGGAGCAGTACTTC
d_call: NA; clone_size: few; j_call: TRBJ2-7; v_call: TRBV7-2; cdr3_aa: CASSARAYEQYF; cdr3_nt: TGTGCCAGCAGCGCCCGCGCCTACGAGCAGTACTTC
d_call: NA; clone_size: NA; j_call: TRBJ1-2; v_call: TRBV6-5; cdr3_aa: CASSYSITGPYGYTF; cdr3_nt: TGTGCCAGCAGTTACTCGATAACAGGGCCTTATGGCTACACCTTC
d_call: TRBD2; clone_size: NA; j_call: TRBJ2-7; v_call: TRBV7-2; cdr3_aa: CASSTYRGTSGGALNEQYF; cdr3_nt: TGTGCCAGCAGCACCTACCGCGGGACTAGCGGGGGGGCTCTTAACGAGCAGTACTTC
d_call: NA; clone_size: few; j_call: TRBJ1-5; v_call: TRBV19; cdr3_aa: CASSINSPGPQHF; cdr3_nt: TGTGCCAGTAGTATTAACAGTCCTGGCCCCCAGCATTTT
d_call: NA; clone_size: few; j_call: TRBJ2-5; v_call: TRBV7-2; cdr3_aa: CASSSGAQETQYF; cdr3_nt: TGTGCCAGCAGCTCAGGGGCCCAAGAGACCCAGTACTTC
d_call: NA; clone_size: few; j_call: TRBJ2-3; v_call: TRBV4-3; cdr3_aa: CASSQDWRVSTDTQYF; cdr3_nt: TGCGCCAGCAGCCAAGATTGGAGGGTATCGACAGATACGCAGTATTTT
d_call: NA; clone_size: NA; j_call: TRBJ1-2; v_call: TRBV5-4; cdr3_aa: CASSLGAGYTF; cdr3_nt: TGTGCCAGCAGCTTGGGGGCTGGCTACACCTTC
d_call: NA; clone_size: few; j_call: TRBJ2-1; v_call: TRBV10-1; cdr3_aa: CASSDVDPSYNEQFF; cdr3_nt: TGCGCCAGCAGTGATGTGGATCCCTCCTACAATGAGCAGTTCTTC
d_call: TRBD1; clone_size: NA; j_call: TRBJ2-1; v_call: TRBV9; cdr3_aa: CASSALQGAYNEQFF; cdr3_nt: TGTGCCAGCAGCGCATTACAGGGGGCATACAATGAGCAGTTCTTC
d_call: TRBD1; clone_size: few; j_call: TRBJ1-5; v_call: TRBV4-3; cdr3_aa: CASSQVVGRGDQPQHF; cdr3_nt: TGCGCCAGCAGCCAAGTAGTGGGCAGGGGGGATCAGCCCCAGCATTTT
d_call: TRBD2; clone_size: few; j_call: TRBJ2-3; v_call: TRBV14; cdr3_aa: CASSPIAGDTQYF; cdr3_nt: TGTGCCAGCTCTCCTATAGCGGGAGATACGCAGTATTTT
d_call: TRBD1; clone_size: few; j_call: TRBJ1-2; v_call: TRBV10-3; cdr3_aa: CAISRDRAARGYTF; cdr3_nt: TGTGCCATCAGCCGGGACAGGGCGGCACGGGGCTACACCTTC
d_call: NA; clone_size: NA; j_call: TRBJ2-3; v_call: TRBV7-7; cdr3_aa: CASSRDGRTDTQYF; cdr3_nt: TGTGCCAGCAGCCGGGACGGACGCACAGATACGCAGTATTTT
d_call: TRBD2; clone_size: NA; j_call: TRBJ2-7; v_call: TRBV6-5; cdr3_aa: CASSYSGGLSYEQYF; cdr3_nt: TGTGCCAGCAGTTATAGCGGGGGCCTCTCCTACGAGCAGTACTTC
d_call: NA; clone_size: NA; j_call: TRBJ1-4; v_call: TRBV7-2; cdr3_aa: CASSLYATNEKLFF; cdr3_nt: TGTGCCAGCAGCTTATACGCAACTAATGAAAAACTGTTTTTT
d_call: NA; clone_size: NA; j_call: TRBJ1-3; v_call: TRBV7-2; cdr3_aa: CASSPDSGNTIYF; cdr3_nt: TGTGCCAGCAGCCCGGACTCTGGAAACACCATATATTTT
d_call: TRBD1; clone_size: NA; j_call: TRBJ2-5; v_call: TRBV5-4; cdr3_aa: CASSSPDRGQTQYF; cdr3_nt: TGTGCCAGCAGCTCTCCCGACAGGGGACAGACCCAGTACTTC
d_call: NA; clone_size: few; j_call: TRBJ1-6; v_call: TRBV14; cdr3_aa: CASSQGLSNSPLHF; cdr3_nt: TGTGCCAGCAGCCAAGGTCTCTCGAATTCACCCCTCCACTTT
d_call: TRBD1; clone_size: few; j_call: TRBJ2-7; v_call: TRBV9; cdr3_aa: CASSPRTGGDYEQYF; cdr3_nt: TGTGCCAGCAGCCCCCGGACAGGGGGCGACTACGAGCAGTACTTC
d_call: NA; clone_size: NA; j_call: TRBJ2-5; v_call: TRBV18; cdr3_aa: CASSLYDLGQETQYF; cdr3_nt: TGTGCCAGCTCCCTTTACGACCTCGGCCAAGAGACCCAGTACTTC
d_call: NA; clone_size: few; j_call: TRBJ1-4; v_call: TRBV19; cdr3_aa: CATTGGFGEKLFF; cdr3_nt: TGTGCCACCACGGGCGGCTTTGGTGAAAAACTGTTTTTT
d_call: NA; clone_size: few; j_call: TRBJ2-7; v_call: TRBV16; cdr3_aa: CASSPDGYEQYF; cdr3_nt: TGTGCCAGCAGCCCGGACGGATACGAGCAGTACTTC
d_call: NA; clone_size: NA; j_call: TRBJ1-1; v_call: TRBV7-3; cdr3_aa: CASSWGENTEAFF; cdr3_nt: TGTGCCAGCAGCTGGGGAGAGAACACTGAAGCTTTCTTT
d_call: TRBD1; clone_size: NA; j_call: TRBJ1-5; v_call: TRBV7-3; cdr3_aa: CASSPTGQGDQPQHF; cdr3_nt: TGTGCCAGCAGCCCCACGGGACAGGGGGATCAGCCCCAGCATTTT
d_call: TRBD1; clone_size: few; j_call: TRBJ2-3; v_call: TRBV7-2; cdr3_aa: CASSLNHRGPHVGTQYF; cdr3_nt: TGTGCCAGCAGCTTAAACCACAGGGGGCCTCACGTCGGTACGCAGTATTTT
d_call: NA; clone_size: NA; j_call: TRBJ2-2; v_call: TRBV7-9; cdr3_aa: CASSRDFNTGELFF; cdr3_nt: TGTGCCAGCAGCCGGGACTTCAACACCGGGGAGCTGTTTTTT
d_call: NA; clone_size: NA; j_call: TRBJ2-3; v_call: TRBV5-4; cdr3_aa: CASSLAIGRATDTQYF; cdr3_nt: TGTGCCAGCAGCTTGGCGATCGGCCGGGCCACAGATACGCAGTATTTT
d_call: NA; clone_size: NA; j_call: TRBJ2-1; v_call: TRBV7-2; cdr3_aa: CASSTGTPYNEQFF; cdr3_nt: TGTGCCAGCAGTACCGGGACTCCATACAATGAGCAGTTCTTC
d_call: NA; clone_size: NA; j_call: TRBJ1-1; v_call: TRBV7-2; cdr3_aa: CASSLALNGDTEAFF; cdr3_nt: TGTGCCAGCAGCTTAGCCTTGAATGGAGACACTGAAGCTTTCTTT
d_call: NA; clone_size: NA; j_call: TRBJ2-4; v_call: TRBV18; cdr3_aa: CASATNIQYF; cdr3_nt: TGTGCCAGCGCAACAAACATTCAGTACTTC
d_call: NA; clone_size: few; j_call: TRBJ2-5; v_call: TRBV25-1; cdr3_aa: CASRGETQYF; cdr3_nt: TGTGCCAGCAGGGGGGAGACCCAGTACTTC
d_call: NA; clone_size: NA; j_call: TRBJ2-3; v_call: TRBV2; cdr3_aa: CASSELSDTTDTQYF; cdr3_nt: TGTGCCAGCAGTGAACTGTCGGACACAACAGATACGCAGTATTTT
d_call: TRBD1; clone_size: NA; j_call: TRBJ2-5; v_call: TRBV5-1; cdr3_aa: CASSLINRGKETQYF; cdr3_nt: TGCGCCAGCAGCTTAATAAACAGGGGAAAGGAGACCCAGTACTTC
d_call: TRBD2; clone_size: NA; j_call: TRBJ2-2; v_call: TRBV30; cdr3_aa: CAWMTGGTNTGELFF; cdr3_nt: TGTGCCTGGATGACGGGGGGGACGAACACCGGGGAGCTGTTTTTT
d_call: NA; clone_size: few; j_call: TRBJ1-4; v_call: TRBV4-3; cdr3_aa: CASSQVLVEKLFF; cdr3_nt: TGCGCCAGCAGCCAAGTTCTGGTTGAAAAACTGTTTTTT
d_call: NA; clone_size: NA; j_call: TRBJ1-2; v_call: TRBV7-2; cdr3_aa: CASSPGTDANYGYTF; cdr3_nt: TGTGCCAGCAGCCCAGGGACGGACGCTAACTATGGCTACACCTTC